A selection of T cell receptor beta chains follows, all from one sample in a study of low-dose radiotherapy and immunotherapy resistance in tumors. MiXCR, applied by TCRdb to the reads, yields one record per CDR3 protein. The repertoire consists of tens of thousands of distinct CDR3 sequences, with about a sixth occurring once and the leading ten covering 2.5% to 3.5%. The specimen comprised PBMCs, sampled before treatment. These receptors were taken from a male donor with prostate cancer. Both conserved end residues are part of each CDR3. Fields, in order: V gene, clone size, J gene, D gene, CDR3 DNA, CDR3 protein. D genes are given only for firm matches. Size is stated for part of the rows, as once, few or many counts, or as a class when the clone is expanded.

v_call: TRBV7-2
clone_size: many
j_call: TRBJ2-1
d_call: .
cdr3_nt: TGTGCCAGCAGCTCTGACGACGGCAATGAGCAGTTCTTC
cdr3_aa: CASSSDDGNEQFF

v_call: TRBV30
clone_size: many
j_call: TRBJ1-2
d_call: TRBD1
cdr3_nt: TGTGCCTTCACTCCCGGGACAGGGTATTATGGCTACACCTTC
cdr3_aa: CAFTPGTGYYGYTF

v_call: TRBV9
clone_size: few
j_call: TRBJ1-4
d_call: TRBD1
cdr3_nt: TGTGCCAGCAGCGTAACAGGGGGGACTAATGAAAAACTGTTTTTT
cdr3_aa: CASSVTGGTNEKLFF

v_call: TRBV14
clone_size: many
j_call: TRBJ1-5
d_call: .
cdr3_nt: TGTGCCAGCAGCCAACAGCGAAATCAGCCCCAGCATTTT
cdr3_aa: CASSQQRNQPQHF

v_call: TRBV19
clone_size: .
j_call: TRBJ2-1
d_call: TRBD2
cdr3_nt: TGTGCCAGTAGTATAGACCCCACTAGCGACAATGAGCAGTTCTTC
cdr3_aa: CASSIDPTSDNEQFF

v_call: TRBV28
clone_size: .
j_call: TRBJ2-1
d_call: TRBD2
cdr3_nt: TGTGCCAGCAGTTCCGGGGGGGCCGAGCAAAACAATGAGCAGTTCTTC
cdr3_aa: CASSSGGAEQNNEQFF

v_call: TRBV5-1
clone_size: once
j_call: TRBJ2-2
d_call: .
cdr3_nt: TGCGCCAGCAGCTTCAGGGTGAACGGGGAGCTGTTTTTT
cdr3_aa: CASSFRVNGELFF

v_call: TRBV3-1
clone_size: many
j_call: TRBJ1-3
d_call: TRBD1
cdr3_nt: TGTGCCAGCAGCCCACGGGCGGGACAGGGACGAACTGGAAACACCATATATTTT
cdr3_aa: CASSPRAGQGRTGNTIYF

v_call: TRBV5-4
clone_size: .
j_call: TRBJ2-1
d_call: .
cdr3_nt: TGTGCCAGCAGCCAAATTCTGGGACCGTCCTACAATGAGCAGTTCTTC
cdr3_aa: CASSQILGPSYNEQFF

v_call: TRBV11-2
clone_size: many
j_call: TRBJ1-1
d_call: .
cdr3_nt: TGTGCCAGCAGCTCTCTCAGGGACGGGAACACTGAAGCTTTCTTT
cdr3_aa: CASSSLRDGNTEAFF

v_call: TRBV14
clone_size: many
j_call: TRBJ1-4
d_call: .
cdr3_nt: TGTGCCAGCAGCCGGACTGTAAATGAAAAACTGTTTTTT
cdr3_aa: CASSRTVNEKLFF

v_call: TRBV12-3/TRBV12-4
clone_size: many
j_call: TRBJ1-1
d_call: .
cdr3_nt: TGTGCCAGCAGCTTAGGAGGGGTGAACACTGAAGCTTTCTTT
cdr3_aa: CASSLGGVNTEAFF

v_call: TRBV4-1
clone_size: many
j_call: TRBJ2-5
d_call: TRBD2
cdr3_nt: TGCGCCAGCAGCCAAGATATCGCTAGCGGGGAGACCCAGTACTTC
cdr3_aa: CASSQDIASGETQYF

v_call: TRBV18
clone_size: many
j_call: TRBJ2-7
d_call: .
cdr3_nt: TGTGCCAGCTCACCACCGAGGTTACAGGGACATTTCGACGAGCAGTACTTC
cdr3_aa: CASSPPRLQGHFDEQYF

v_call: TRBV6-6
clone_size: many
j_call: TRBJ2-3
d_call: .
cdr3_nt: TGTGCCAGCAGTTCCACAGAAAGGGGCACAGATACGCAGTATTTT
cdr3_aa: CASSSTERGTDTQYF

v_call: TRBV11-2
clone_size: many
j_call: TRBJ2-5
d_call: .
cdr3_nt: TGTGCCAGCAGCTCTCAAGACAGTCTCCAGTACTTC
cdr3_aa: CASSSQDSLQYF

v_call: TRBV7-2
clone_size: .
j_call: TRBJ1-1
d_call: TRBD1
cdr3_nt: TGTGCCAGCAGGCGGGACAGCCAGAACACTGAAGCTTTCTTT
cdr3_aa: CASRRDSQNTEAFF

v_call: TRBV5-1
clone_size: many
j_call: TRBJ1-2
d_call: .
cdr3_nt: TGTGCCAGCAGCTTGGAGGGGAGAGGCTATGGCTACACCTTC
cdr3_aa: CASSLEGRGYGYTF

v_call: TRBV12-3/TRBV12-4
clone_size: many
j_call: TRBJ1-1
d_call: TRBD1
cdr3_nt: TGTGCCAGCGGGACAGGGGGCTTCTATGAAGCTTTCTTT
cdr3_aa: CASGTGGFYEAFF

v_call: TRBV11-3
clone_size: many
j_call: TRBJ2-3
d_call: .
cdr3_nt: TGTGCCAGCAGTGGGGGGGATACGCAGTATTTT
cdr3_aa: CASSGGDTQYF

v_call: TRBV29-1
clone_size: .
j_call: TRBJ2-5
d_call: .
cdr3_nt: TGCAGCGCCCCGGCCGGACGGATCGGGGAGACCCAGTACTTC
cdr3_aa: CSAPAGRIGETQYF

v_call: TRBV6-4
clone_size: medium-sized
j_call: TRBJ2-3
d_call: .
cdr3_nt: TGTGCCAGCGGCCCGGGCGGGGACCCAGATACGCAGTATTTT
cdr3_aa: CASGPGGDPDTQYF

v_call: TRBV2
clone_size: many
j_call: TRBJ2-4
d_call: .
cdr3_nt: TGTGCCAGCAGTGAAGTTTCAACAGATACCAAAAACATTCAGTACTTC
cdr3_aa: CASSEVSTDTKNIQYF

v_call: TRBV7-9
clone_size: many
j_call: TRBJ2-3
d_call: .
cdr3_nt: TGTGCCAGCACCACTGGTGCGGGGACAGATACGCAGTATTTT
cdr3_aa: CASTTGAGTDTQYF

v_call: TRBV4-1
clone_size: .
j_call: TRBJ1-5
d_call: TRBD1
cdr3_nt: TGCGCCAGCAGCCAAGATGGAGAACGGGACAGGGGGCTTCAGCCCCAGCATTTT
cdr3_aa: CASSQDGERDRGLQPQHF

v_call: TRBV7-7
clone_size: many
j_call: TRBJ2-3
d_call: TRBD2
cdr3_nt: TGTGCCAGCACGTCCCTAGCGGGGGGCACCAGCACAGATACGCAGTATTTT
cdr3_aa: CASTSLAGGTSTDTQYF

v_call: TRBV4-1
clone_size: few
j_call: TRBJ2-1
d_call: TRBD2
cdr3_nt: TGCGCCAGCAGCCCGCTCGGGACTAGCTTCAATGAGCAGTTCTTC
cdr3_aa: CASSPLGTSFNEQFF

v_call: TRBV24-1
clone_size: many
j_call: TRBJ2-3
d_call: .
cdr3_nt: TGTGCCACCAGTGATGGGGATGCTGGCACAGATACGCAGTATTTT
cdr3_aa: CATSDGDAGTDTQYF

v_call: TRBV12-3/TRBV12-4
clone_size: many
j_call: TRBJ2-6
d_call: TRBD1
cdr3_nt: TGTGCCAGCAGTTTTAGGGGGCCTGGGGCCAACGTCCTGACTTTC
cdr3_aa: CASSFRGPGANVLTF

v_call: TRBV27
clone_size: few
j_call: TRBJ2-1
d_call: TRBD2
cdr3_nt: TGTGCCAGCAGTTTAATATCCCTCGGGGGGAATGAGCAGTTCTTC
cdr3_aa: CASSLISLGGNEQFF

v_call: TRBV9
clone_size: .
j_call: TRBJ2-5
d_call: TRBD2
cdr3_nt: TGTGCCAGCAGCGCCGGGGGGGGGCCGTCTCAAGAGACCCAGTACTTC
cdr3_aa: CASSAGGGPSQETQYF

v_call: TRBV3-1
clone_size: many
j_call: TRBJ1-5
d_call: .
cdr3_nt: TGTGCCAGCAGCCTAGGAGCAGGCAACAATCAGCCCCAGCATTTT
cdr3_aa: CASSLGAGNNQPQHF

v_call: TRBV5-5
clone_size: many
j_call: TRBJ1-1
d_call: TRBD1
cdr3_nt: TGTGCCAGCAGCTTCAATTACAGGGGCCCTGAAGCTTTCTTT
cdr3_aa: CASSFNYRGPEAFF

v_call: TRBV21-1
clone_size: many
j_call: TRBJ1-4
d_call: .
cdr3_nt: TGTGCCAGCAGCAATACATCAAGACGGGGTGAGGGTGAAAAACTGTTTTTT
cdr3_aa: CASSNTSRRGEGEKLFF

v_call: TRBV10-1
clone_size: many
j_call: TRBJ2-7
d_call: TRBD1
cdr3_nt: TGCGCCAGCAGTGAAGGAGTACCGGGACAGGGATACGAGCAGTACTTC
cdr3_aa: CASSEGVPGQGYEQYF